The 7 T cell receptor beta chains below come from one sample, sequenced in a study of T cell repertoires in cytomegalovirus infection. Their recognized antigens are unknown. In TCRdb, the reads were re-called with MiXCR into one record per CDR3 protein. The data contain hundreds of thousands of distinct CDR3 sequences, 30% to 40% of them singletons. The sequencing here drew on cultured CD8+ T cells from PBMCs, taken from culture after CMV antigen stimulation. The receptors here all came from a human donor in good health (CMV status not recorded). Some clones in this sample may be carry-over from other donors' samples.

The chain employs TRBV27 and TRBJ1-6; 7 nucleotides agree with TRBD1. After removal of 1 base from V and 6 bases from J, the junction contained 6 bases not matched to a gene. Germline CDR1 MNHEY, CDR2 SMNVEV (reference sequence). There are 16 residues in the CDR3. The CDR3 DNA reads TGTGCCAGCAGTTTATTGGCAGGGGGAAGTAATTCACCCCTCCACTTT. Translating it yields CASSLLAGGSNSPLHF.

The V gene is TRBV6-2 or TRBV6-3, the J gene TRBJ2-1; 8 bases are shared with TRBD2. Germline assignment: CDR1 MNHEY and CDR2 SVGEGT. The junction had 12 bases not matched to a gene; V was cut back by 2 bases and J by 0 bases. The CDR3 consists of 19 residues. The CDR3 region has the DNA TGTGCCAGCAGTTACCCGGAACTAGCGGATGCAAGCTCCTACAATGAGCAGTTCTTC. Its translation: CASSYPELADASSYNEQFF.

This clonotype was observed a handful of times. CDR3 DNA sequence: TGTGCCAGCAGTTTATCTCCAGCGTGGGATGGCTACACCTTC. Translating it yields CASSLSPAWDGYTF. V is TRBV27 and J is TRBJ1-2; D is ambiguous. The germline V gene has CDR1 MNHEY and CDR2 SMNVEV (reference sequence). The CDR3 length is 14 residues. The germline V and J ends were trimmed by 0 bases and 6 bases, with 11 bases remaining between them.

This clonotype was picked up a small number of times. The J gene is TRBJ2-1, the V gene TRBV7-2; tentatively, D is TRBD2 (6 bases). CDR1 SGHTA and CDR2 FQGNSA come from the germline V gene. V gave up 1 base and J gave up 9 bases, with 10 bases separating them. The CDR3 totals 13 residues. The CDR3 here is CASSLGGEFEQFF. The CDR3 bases are TGTGCCAGCAGCTTAGGCGGGGAATTTGAGCAGTTCTTC.

CDR3 sequence: CASRRDRHSNQPQHF. CDR3 DNA: TGTGCCAGCAGGAGGGACAGGCATAGCAATCAGCCCCAGCATTTT. The J gene is TRBJ1-5, the V gene TRBV6-1; TRBD1 matches 8 bases. Germline V gives CDR1 MNHNS, CDR2 SASEGT. V lost 6 bases and J lost 0; bases outside the gene matches: 4. This CDR3 region has 15 residues.

This clonotype was detected only once. The gene calls are TRBV27 and TRBJ2-3; D is unresolved. The CDR3 is made up of 16 amino acids. Per germline, CDR1 MNHEY and CDR2 SMNVEV (reference sequence). The ends were cut back, 2 bases at V and 0 bases at J, with 12 bases in the middle. CDR3 loop: CASSLKVSSSTDTQYF. CDR3 in DNA: TGTGCCAGCAGTTTAAAGGTATCGTCTAGCACAGATACGCAGTATTTT.

The chain recombines TRBV6-6 with TRBJ2-3; the D call may be TRBD1 or TRBD2 (7 bases each). Trimming removed 2 bases from V and 4 bases from J, with 13 bases in between. This CDR3 is built from 15 residues. In germline, CDR1 is MNHNY, CDR2 SVGAGI (reference sequence). In DNA, the CDR3 is TGTGCCAGCAGTTACGTTGGGAGGGGGCCAGATACGCAGTATTTT. Its protein is CASSYVGRGPDTQYF.